Presented here are 22 T cell receptor beta chains from one specimen sequenced in a study of OX40 agonist ivuxolimab in advanced cancers. Here immunoSEQ multiplex PCR was the method, and the copy in TCRdb shows in-frame clones only, minus some. The top ten clones hold less than 4.5% of a sample with tens of thousands of clones, over 70% of them seen once. This specimen consisted of CD4+ or CD8+ T cells sorted from blood, obtained in a trial of the OX40 agonist ivuxolimab. These receptors all come from an adult with an advanced solid tumor such as melanoma, head and neck, liver or kidney cancer.

This clone is a singleton in its sample. The chain couples TRBV18 to TRBJ2-1; D not resolved. This CDR3 contains 13 residues. CDR1 is KGHSH and CDR2 is LQKENI in the germline V gene. V lost 7 bases and J 0 bases, leaving 7 bases between the germline ends. The chain's CDR3 is CASFRRSYNEQFF. The CDR3 DNA follows: TGTGCCAGCTTTCGTCGCTCCTACAATGAGCAGTTCTTC.

The chain recombines TRBV19 with TRBJ2-6; D gene unclear. This CDR3 region has 15 residues. V was clipped by 5 bases and J by 0 bases, with 8 bases between them. CDR1 is LNHDA, CDR2 SQIVND, per germline (reference sequence). Here the CDR3 reads CASSDVGSGANVLTF. The CDR3 coding sequence is TGTGCCAGTAGTGATGTCGGCTCTGGGGCCAACGTCCTGACTTTC. Based on the CDR3 plus reference TRBV19 and TRBJ2-6, the full variable domain is DGGITQSPKYLFRKEGQNVTLSCEQNLNHDAMYWYRQDPGQGLRLIYYSQIVNDFQKGDIAEGYSVSREKKESFPLTVTSAQKNPTAFYLCASSDVGSGANVLTFGAGSRLTVL.

CDR3 coding DNA: TGTGCCACCAGCAGAGGACAGCCAAATCAGCCCCAGCATTTT. As protein: CATSRGQPNQPQHF. V usage is TRBV15 and J usage is TRBJ1-5; perhaps TRBD1 as D (5 bases). Germline V gene lookup returns CDR1 LNHNV and CDR2 YYDKDF (reference sequence). The CDR3 loop spans 14 amino acids. V was cut by 1 base and J by 4 bases, with 8 bases left in between.

The rearrangement uses TRBV6-5 and TRBJ1-6; D may be TRBD1 (5 bases). The CDR3 is 16 residues long. CDR1 and CDR2 (germline): MNHEY, SVGAGI. The ends were cut back, 4 bases at V and 2 bases at J, with 12 bases in the middle. CDR3 loop: CASSFLSRAYNSPLHF. In DNA form, the CDR3 reads TGTGCCAGCAGTTTCCTCTCCAGGGCCTATAATTCACCCCTCCACTTT.

This chain links TRBV6-1 with TRBJ2-3, with D possibly being TRBD1 (6 bases). Per germline, CDR1 MNHNS and CDR2 SASEGT. The V and J ends lost 5 bases and 4 bases respectively, with 10 bases between them. The CDR3 is 13 amino acids. CDR3 residues: CASSRNRADTQYF. The CDR3 region has the DNA TGTGCCAGCAGTCGGAACAGGGCAGATACGCAGTATTTT.

This sequence joins TRBV27 and TRBJ2-2; D not resolved. The germline CDR1 and CDR2 sequences are MNHEY and SMNVEV (reference sequence). The V end was cut by 4 bases, the J end by 0 bases, with 12 bases between. The CDR3 is 16 residues long. CDR3 coding DNA: TGTGCCAGCAGTTCACTCCGAGTAGCGAACACCGGGGAGCTGTTTTTT. The encoded protein is CASSSLRVANTGELFF.

This clone was seen only a few times. This specimen includes other DNA sequences encoding the same CDR3. The J gene is TRBJ2-4, the V gene TRBV2; D gene ambiguous. Trimming took 4 bases from V and 0 from J, leaving 4 bases between them. CDR3 size: 13 residues. Germline assignment: CDR1 SNHLY and CDR2 FYNNEI. CDR3 loop: CASSALAKNIQYF. DNA for the CDR3: TGTGCCAGCAGTGCCCTAGCCAAAAACATTCAGTACTTC.

The rearrangement joins TRBV6-5 to TRBJ2-3, with D perhaps matching TRBD1 (6 bases). This CDR3 contains 15 residues. The germline gives CDR1 MNHEY, CDR2 SVGAGI. The V end lost 5 bases, the J end lost 5 bases, and 17 bases lay between the germline ends. DNA of the CDR3: TGTGCCAGCAGTCAGCCGGGACAAGCTCAAGATACGCAGTATTTT. Translation: CASSQPGQAQDTQYF.

CDR3 bases: TGTGCCAGCAGGTCGACAGGGGGGATTCGAAACACCATATATTTT. It codes for CASRSTGGIRNTIYF. This chain links TRBV27 with TRBJ1-3; 9 nucleotides line up with TRBD1. Germline V gene sequence: CDR1 MNHEY, CDR2 SMNVEV (reference sequence). This CDR3 contains 15 residues. The V segment lost 6 bases and the J segment 5 bases; nucleotides outside the gene matches: 8.

The chain carries TRBV28 and TRBJ1-2; no reliable D call. This CDR3 spans 13 amino acids. V lost 6 bases and J lost 5, with 13 bases in between. The V gene's germline CDR1 is MDHEN and CDR2 SYDVKM. The CDR3 DNA sequence: TGTGCCAGCAGGCGCATTACCATATATGGCTACACCTTC. Protein sequence: CASRRITIYGYTF.

The chain uses TRBV7-2 and TRBJ1-2; TRBD1 is a possible D gene (6 bases). Germline V gene lookup returns CDR1 SGHTA and CDR2 FQGNSA. The CDR3 is 16 residues long. Trimming took off 5 bases at V and 4 bases at J, with 20 bases between the two ends. The CDR3 spells CASSPSVGGQGYGYTF. For the CDR3, the DNA is TGTGCCAGCAGCCCCTCGGTGGGGGGCCAGGGCTATGGCTACACCTTC.

This rearrangement joins TRBV4-1 to TRBJ1-1; D perhaps matches TRBD1 (6 bases). Trimming cost V 1 base and J 5 bases, with 14 bases left between them. Germline lookup yields CDR1 MGHRA and CDR2 YSYEKL. The CDR3 covers 15 residues. The CDR3 spells CASSQGGGKRTEAFF. In nucleotides, the CDR3 is TGCGCCAGCAGCCAAGGGGGGGGCAAAAGGACTGAAGCTTTCTTT.

The J gene is TRBJ2-7, the V gene TRBV6-5; TRBD2 agrees at 8 bases. Looked up from germline, CDR1 is MNHEY and CDR2 is SVGAGI. Trimming cost V 2 bases and J 2 bases; bases outside gene matches: 5. The CDR3 loop spans 15 amino acids. The CDR3 bases are TGTGCCAGCAGTTACGGTACTAGCGGTACCTACGAGCAGTACTTC. This gives the protein CASSYGTSGTYEQYF.

The chain combines TRBV14 with TRBJ1-2; the match to TRBD1 covers 7 bases. Germline V CDR1 and CDR2: SGHDN, FVKESK. The CDR3 is 14 amino acids. Trimming took 1 base from V and 8 from J; bases not matched to a gene: 7. The CDR3 sequence: CASSQVRQGDGYTF. For the CDR3, the DNA is TGTGCCAGCAGCCAAGTACGGCAGGGGGACGGCTACACCTTC.

The V and J genes are TRBV30 and TRBJ2-5; D gene ambiguous. V gave up 1 base and J gave up 2 bases, with 11 bases separating them. Germline CDR1 GTSNPN, CDR2 SVGIG (reference sequence). The CDR3 spans 14 residues. CDR3 sequence (DNA): TGTGCCTGGAGTGCCAGCCGGGCACAAGAGACCCAGTACTTC. Amino acid sequence: CAWSASRAQETQYF.

The V call is TRBV6-6, the J call TRBJ2-1, with unresolved D. Germline CDR1 MNHNY, CDR2 SVGAGI (reference sequence). CDR3 length equals 14 residues. Trimming shortened V by 7 bases and J by 4 bases, and 14 bases separated the two germline ends. The DNA of the CDR3 is TGTGCCAGCACCCTTACCCTAACATACAATGAGCAGTTCTTC. Translated, it gives CASTLTLTYNEQFF.

The chain is built from TRBV7-2 and TRBJ2-7; perhaps TRBD1 as D (7 bases). The CDR3 spans 14 residues. V was cut by 5 bases and J by 2 bases, with 13 bases left in between. The germline V gene has CDR1 SGHTA and CDR2 FQGNSA. The CDR3 reads CASSRRDRPYEQYF. The DNA of the CDR3 is TGTGCCAGCAGCCGGCGGGACAGACCCTACGAGCAGTACTTC.

The chain links TRBV9 to TRBJ2-1; possibly TRBD2 for D (6 bases). Germline V gene lookup returns CDR1 SGDLS and CDR2 YYNGEE. The V end lost 0 bases, the J end lost 2 bases, and 9 bases lay between the germline ends. The CDR3 loop spans 15 amino acids. The CDR3 DNA is TGTGCCAGCAGCGTAGGCGGGATTACCTACAATGAGCAGTTCTTC. Translated: CASSVGGITYNEQFF.

V and J are TRBV28 and TRBJ1-2, with D tentatively TRBD1 (5 bases). Germline values: CDR1 MDHEN, CDR2 SYDVKM. The germline V and J ends were trimmed by 8 bases and 5 bases, with 18 bases remaining between them. The CDR3 consists of 14 residues. CDR3 protein: CASLTGGRAYGYTF. The CDR3 DNA reads as TGTGCCAGCCTAACGGGGGGGAGGGCATATGGCTACACCTTC.

The table lists this clone with a few counts. The rearrangement joins TRBV6-6 to TRBJ2-7; tentatively, D is TRBD2 (6 bases). The CDR3 totals 13 residues. The V gene lost 4 bases and the J gene lost 7 bases, with 14 bases spanning the gap. Per germline, CDR1 MNHNY and CDR2 SVGAGI (reference sequence). The CDR3 sequence: CASSFPSEGEQYF. For the CDR3, the DNA is TGTGCCAGCAGTTTTCCTAGCGAGGGGGAGCAGTACTTC.

This clone has a handful of counts. The chain recombines TRBV29-1 with TRBJ1-1; D is perhaps TRBD1 (5 bases). From germline, CDR1 is SQVTM and CDR2 ANQGSEA. Trimming stripped 4 bases from V and 1 base from J, with 7 bases between. CDR3 length equals 12 residues. The CDR3 is CSVARGNTEAFF. CDR3 nucleotide sequence: TGCAGCGTTGCGAGGGGGAACACTGAAGCTTTCTTT.

CDR3: CASSVAGTGGTQYF. CDR3 nucleotides: TGTGCCAGCAGCGTCGCGGGGACGGGAGGTACGCAGTATTTT. The chain uses TRBV9 and TRBJ2-3; the match to TRBD2 covers 7 bases. The germline V gene encodes CDR1 SGDLS and CDR2 YYNGEE. The CDR3 is made up of 14 amino acids. V lost 2 bases and J lost 8; bases outside the gene matches: 8.